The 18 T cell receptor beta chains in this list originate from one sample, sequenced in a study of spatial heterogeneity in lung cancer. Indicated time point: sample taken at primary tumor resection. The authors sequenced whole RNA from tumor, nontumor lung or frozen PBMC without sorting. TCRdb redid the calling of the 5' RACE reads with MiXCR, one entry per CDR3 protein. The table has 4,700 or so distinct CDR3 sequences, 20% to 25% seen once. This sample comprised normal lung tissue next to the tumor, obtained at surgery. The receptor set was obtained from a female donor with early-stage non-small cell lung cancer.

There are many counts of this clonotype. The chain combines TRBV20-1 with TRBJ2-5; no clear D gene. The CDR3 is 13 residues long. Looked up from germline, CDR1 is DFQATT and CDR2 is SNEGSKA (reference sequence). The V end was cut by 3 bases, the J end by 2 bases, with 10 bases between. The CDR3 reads CSASPLGQETQYF. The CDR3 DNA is TGCAGTGCTAGCCCCCTGGGTCAAGAGACCCAGTACTTC.

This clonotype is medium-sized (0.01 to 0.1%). CDR3 sequence (DNA): TGTGCCAGCAGTTCTACCAATGTCTACGAGCAGTACTTC. Translation: CASSSTNVYEQYF. The chain carries TRBV6-2 or TRBV6-3 and TRBJ2-7; no firm D call. The length of the CDR3 is 13 residues. Germline V gives CDR1 MNHEY, CDR2 SVGEGT. The V and J ends lost 4 bases and 3 bases respectively, with 10 bases between them.

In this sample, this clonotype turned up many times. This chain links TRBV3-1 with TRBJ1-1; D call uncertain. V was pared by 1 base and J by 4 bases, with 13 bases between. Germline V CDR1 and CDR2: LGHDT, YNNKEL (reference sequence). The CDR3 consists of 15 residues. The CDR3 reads CASSQALRRSTEAFF. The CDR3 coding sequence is TGTGCCAGCAGCCAAGCCTTGCGGAGATCCACTGAAGCTTTCTTT.

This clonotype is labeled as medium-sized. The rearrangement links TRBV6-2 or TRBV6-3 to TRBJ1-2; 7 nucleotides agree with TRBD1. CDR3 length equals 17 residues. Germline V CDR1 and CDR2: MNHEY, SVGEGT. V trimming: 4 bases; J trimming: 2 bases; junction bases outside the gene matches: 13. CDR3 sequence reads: CASSSRRDSRRNYGYTF. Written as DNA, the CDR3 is TGTGCCAGCAGTTCCCGTAGGGACAGCCGGAGGAACTATGGCTACACCTTC.

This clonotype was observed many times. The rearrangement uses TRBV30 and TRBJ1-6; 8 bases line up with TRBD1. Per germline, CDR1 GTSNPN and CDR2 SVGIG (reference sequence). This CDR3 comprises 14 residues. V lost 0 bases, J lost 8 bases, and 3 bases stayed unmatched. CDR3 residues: CAWSVGQGDSPLHF. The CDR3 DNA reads TGTGCCTGGAGTGTAGGACAGGGCGATTCACCCCTCCACTTT.

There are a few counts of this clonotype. CDR3 sequence (DNA): TGTGCCAGCAGGGAGGGGAATCAGCCCCAGCATTTT. It translates to CASREGNQPQHF. This rearrangement joins TRBV28 to TRBJ1-5; D possibly corresponds to TRBD1 (5 bases). Germline CDR1 and CDR2: MDHEN and SYDVKM. The CDR3 runs to 12 residues. V was shortened by 6 bases and J by 4 bases, with 7 bases between the two germline ends.

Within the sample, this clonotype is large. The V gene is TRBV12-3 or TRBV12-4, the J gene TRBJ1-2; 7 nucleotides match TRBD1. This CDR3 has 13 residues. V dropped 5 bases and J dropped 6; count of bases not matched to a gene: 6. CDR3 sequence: CASSGTDLNGYTF. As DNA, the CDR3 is TGTGCCAGCAGTGGGACAGACCTTAATGGCTACACCTTC.

CDR3 DNA: TGTGCCAGCACCTCCCTAGCCGGGGTCGCAGATACGCAGTATTTT. Amino acid sequence: CASTSLAGVADTQYF. This chain uses TRBV27 with TRBJ2-3, with D maybe TRBD2 (5 bases). The V gene's germline CDR1 is MNHEY and CDR2 SMNVEV (reference sequence). CDR3 length: 15 residues. V gave up 7 bases and J gave up 4 bases, with 18 bases separating them.

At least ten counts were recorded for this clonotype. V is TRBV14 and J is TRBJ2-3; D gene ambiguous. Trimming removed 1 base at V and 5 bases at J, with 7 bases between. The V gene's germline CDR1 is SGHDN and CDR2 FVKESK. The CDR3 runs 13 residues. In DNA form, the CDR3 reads TGTGCCAGCAGCCAAGCTACAATAGATACGCAGTATTTT. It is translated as CASSQATIDTQYF.

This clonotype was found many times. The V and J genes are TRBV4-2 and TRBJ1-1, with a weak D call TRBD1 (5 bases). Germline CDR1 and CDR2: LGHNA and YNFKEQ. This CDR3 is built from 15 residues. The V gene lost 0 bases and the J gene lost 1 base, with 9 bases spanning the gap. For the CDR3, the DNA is TGTGCCAGCAGCCAAGAGGGACTCCCGAACACTGAAGCTTTCTTT. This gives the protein CASSQEGLPNTEAFF.

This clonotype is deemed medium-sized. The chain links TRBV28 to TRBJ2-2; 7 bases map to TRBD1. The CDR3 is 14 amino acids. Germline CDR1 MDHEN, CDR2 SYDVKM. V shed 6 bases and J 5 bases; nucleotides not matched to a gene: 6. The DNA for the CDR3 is TGTGCCAGCAGGGGGGACAGACCTACCGGGGAGCTGTTTTTT. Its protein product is CASRGDRPTGELFF.

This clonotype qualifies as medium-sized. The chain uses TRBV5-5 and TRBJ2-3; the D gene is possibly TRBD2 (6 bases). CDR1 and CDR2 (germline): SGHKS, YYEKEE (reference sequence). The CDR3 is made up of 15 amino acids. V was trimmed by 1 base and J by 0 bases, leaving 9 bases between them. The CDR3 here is CASSLLGTSTDTQYF. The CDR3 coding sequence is TGTGCCAGCAGCTTGTTAGGGACTAGCACAGATACGCAGTATTTT.

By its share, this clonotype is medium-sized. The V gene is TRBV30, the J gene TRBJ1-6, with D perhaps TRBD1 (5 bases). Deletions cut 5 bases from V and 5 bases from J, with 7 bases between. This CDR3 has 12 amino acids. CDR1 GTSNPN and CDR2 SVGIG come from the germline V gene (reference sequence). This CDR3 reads CAWSRDNSPLHF. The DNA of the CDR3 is TGTGCCTGGTCCAGGGATAATTCACCCCTCCACTTT.

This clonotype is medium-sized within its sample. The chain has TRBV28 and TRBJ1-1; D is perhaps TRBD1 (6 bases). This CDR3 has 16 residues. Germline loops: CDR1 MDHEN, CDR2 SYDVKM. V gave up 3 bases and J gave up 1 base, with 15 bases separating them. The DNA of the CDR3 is TGTGCCAGCAGTTTCCCTTCGGGACACACGAACACTGAAGCTTTCTTT. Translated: CASSFPSGHTNTEAFF.

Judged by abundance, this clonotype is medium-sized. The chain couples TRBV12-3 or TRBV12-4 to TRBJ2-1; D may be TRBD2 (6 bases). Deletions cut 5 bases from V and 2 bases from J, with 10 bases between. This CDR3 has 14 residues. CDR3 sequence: CASSRDLAYNEQFF. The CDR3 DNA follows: TGTGCCAGCAGTAGGGACTTGGCCTACAATGAGCAGTTCTTC.

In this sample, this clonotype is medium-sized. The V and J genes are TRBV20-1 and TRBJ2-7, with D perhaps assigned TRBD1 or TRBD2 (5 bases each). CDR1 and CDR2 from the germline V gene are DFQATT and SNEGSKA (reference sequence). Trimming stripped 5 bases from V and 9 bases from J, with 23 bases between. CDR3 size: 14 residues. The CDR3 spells CSADGTPSGEWQYF. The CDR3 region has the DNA TGCAGTGCTGACGGGACGCCCTCTGGGGAATGGCAGTACTTC.

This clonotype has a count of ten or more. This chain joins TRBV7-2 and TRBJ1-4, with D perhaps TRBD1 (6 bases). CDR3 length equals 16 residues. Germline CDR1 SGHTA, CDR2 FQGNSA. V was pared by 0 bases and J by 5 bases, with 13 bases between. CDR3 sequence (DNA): TGTGCCAGCAGCTTAGCGGCAGGGGTTATAAATGAAAAACTGTTTTTT. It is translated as CASSLAAGVINEKLFF.

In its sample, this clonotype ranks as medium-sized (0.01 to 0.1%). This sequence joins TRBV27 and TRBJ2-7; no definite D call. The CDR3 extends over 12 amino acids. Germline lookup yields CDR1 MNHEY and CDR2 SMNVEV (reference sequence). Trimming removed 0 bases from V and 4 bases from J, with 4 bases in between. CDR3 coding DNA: TGTGCCAGCAGTTTATCAGGGTACGAGCAGTACTTC. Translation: CASSLSGYEQYF.